Following are 2 T cell receptor beta chains from one sample sequenced in a study of blood T cells in healthy people across ages. Primers used in a second PCR of about 7 to 12 cycles were a sample-barcoded 5' primer and a J-beta primer mix. TCRdb redid the calling of the 5' RACE reads with MiXCR, one entry per CDR3 protein. The table includes 700,000 or so distinct CDR3 sequences, less than 45% detected once. What was sequenced was blood. These receptors originate from a man at least 80 years old in good health.

This clonotype was recorded a few times. V gene TRBV10-3 combines with J gene TRBJ2-1; D unclear. This CDR3 is built from 15 residues. Per germline, CDR1 ENHRY and CDR2 SYGVKD. The ends were cut back, 4 bases at V and 0 bases at J, with 10 bases in the middle. The CDR3, as DNA: TGTGCCATCAGTGTTGGAAGCCTCTCCTACAATGAGCAGTTCTTC. Amino acid sequence: CAISVGSLSYNEQFF.

The chain carries TRBV15 and TRBJ2-1, with D possibly TRBD2 on 5 matching bases. Per germline, CDR1 LNHNV and CDR2 YYDKDF (reference sequence). V was trimmed by 0 bases and J by 12 bases, leaving 18 bases between them. This CDR3 has 15 residues. CDR3 in DNA: TGTGCCACCAGCAGAGATGAAGGGAGCCTACGGGGGCAGTTCTTC. Its protein product is CATSRDEGSLRGQFF. The variable domain in full, completed from reference TRBV15 and TRBJ2-1, reads DAMVIQNPRYQVTQFGKPVTLSCSQTLNHNVMYWYQQKSSQAPKLLFHYYDKDFNNEADTPDNFQSRRPNTSFCFLDIRSPGLGDTAMYLCATSRDEGSLRGQFFGPGTRLTVL.